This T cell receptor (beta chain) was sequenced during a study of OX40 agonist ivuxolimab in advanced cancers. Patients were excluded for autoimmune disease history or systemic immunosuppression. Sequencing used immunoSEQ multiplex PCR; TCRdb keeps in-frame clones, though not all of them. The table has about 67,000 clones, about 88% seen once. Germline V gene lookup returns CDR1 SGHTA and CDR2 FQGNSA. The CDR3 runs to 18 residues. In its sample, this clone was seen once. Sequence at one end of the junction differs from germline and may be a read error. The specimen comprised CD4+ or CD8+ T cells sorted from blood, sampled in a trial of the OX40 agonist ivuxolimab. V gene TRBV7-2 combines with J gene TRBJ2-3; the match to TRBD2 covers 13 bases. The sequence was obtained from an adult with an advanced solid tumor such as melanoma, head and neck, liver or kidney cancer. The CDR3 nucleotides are TGCGCCAGCAGCCACCTCGGACTAGCGGGGGCACAAGGGTTGACGCAGTATTTT. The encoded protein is CASSHLGLAGAQGLTQYF.